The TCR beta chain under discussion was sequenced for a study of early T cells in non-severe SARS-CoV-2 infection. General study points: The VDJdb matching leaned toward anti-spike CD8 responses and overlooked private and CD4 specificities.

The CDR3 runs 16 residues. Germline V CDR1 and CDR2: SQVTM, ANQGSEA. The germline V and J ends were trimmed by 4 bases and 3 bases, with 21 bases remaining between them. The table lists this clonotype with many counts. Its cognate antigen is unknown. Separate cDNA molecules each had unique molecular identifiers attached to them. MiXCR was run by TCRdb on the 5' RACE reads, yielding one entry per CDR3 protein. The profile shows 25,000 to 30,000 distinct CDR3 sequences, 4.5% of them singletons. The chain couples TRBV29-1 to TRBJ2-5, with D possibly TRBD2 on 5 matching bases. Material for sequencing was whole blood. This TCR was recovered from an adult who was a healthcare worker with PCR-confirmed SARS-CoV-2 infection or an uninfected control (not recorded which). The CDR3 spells CSVGGIGLSSEETQYF. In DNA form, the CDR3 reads TGCAGCGTTGGTGGCATTGGACTGTCCTCGGAAGAGACCCAGTACTTC.